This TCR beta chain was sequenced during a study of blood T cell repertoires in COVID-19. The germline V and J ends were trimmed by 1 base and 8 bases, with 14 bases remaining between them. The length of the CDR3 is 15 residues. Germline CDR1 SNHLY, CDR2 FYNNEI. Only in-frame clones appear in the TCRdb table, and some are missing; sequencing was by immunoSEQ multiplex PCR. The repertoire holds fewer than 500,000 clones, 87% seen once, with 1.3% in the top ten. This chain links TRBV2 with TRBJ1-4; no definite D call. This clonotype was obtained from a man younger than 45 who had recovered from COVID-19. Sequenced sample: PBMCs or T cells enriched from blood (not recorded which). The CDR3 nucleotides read TGTGCCAGCAGTGAAGGGGGTCTGGCGGGGGAAAAACTGTTTTTT. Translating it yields CASSEGGLAGEKLFF.